The present T cell receptor beta chain was sequenced within a study of blood T cell repertoires in COVID-19. Study-wide background: The United States, Italy and Spain were the sources of the acute and convalescent COVID-19 samples. PBMCs, B-cell-depleted T cells, or T cells provided the cDNA or gDNA that made up the material.

This CDR3 comprises 15 residues. Looked up from germline, CDR1 is MNHEY and CDR2 is SMNVEV (reference sequence). V shed 4 bases and J shed 4 bases, with 13 bases lying between them. Seattle cases were enrolled at active infection and followed longitudinally. In its sample, this clone was seen once. Per the authors' pipeline: Quantification of nucleated cells was approximated via reference gene primer amplification. Data came from immunoSEQ multiplex PCR; TCRdb stores just in-frame clones and leaves some out. D and trimming were read from the DNA, whereas the V and J calls and clone size are those reported in that table. In the table there are roughly 200,000 clones, 70% to 90% of which are singletons.

The chain has TRBV27 and TRBJ2-2; maybe TRBD1 (5 bases). The receptor was isolated from a person between 65 and 80 years old with COVID-19, enrolled during active disease. The specimen sequenced was peripheral blood. DNA for the CDR3: TGTGCCAGCAGTTCTTATGGGGCTACCACCGGGGAGCTGTTTTTT. Translating it yields CASSSYGATTGELFF.